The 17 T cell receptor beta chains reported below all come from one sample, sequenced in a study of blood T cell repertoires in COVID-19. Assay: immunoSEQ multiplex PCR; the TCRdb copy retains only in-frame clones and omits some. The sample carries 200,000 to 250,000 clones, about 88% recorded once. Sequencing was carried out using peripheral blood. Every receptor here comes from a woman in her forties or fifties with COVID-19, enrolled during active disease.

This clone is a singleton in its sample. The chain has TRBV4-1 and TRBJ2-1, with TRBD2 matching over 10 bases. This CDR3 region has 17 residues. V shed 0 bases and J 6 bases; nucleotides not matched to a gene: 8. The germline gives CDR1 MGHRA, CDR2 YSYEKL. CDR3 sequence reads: CASSQDLLAGGGNEQFF. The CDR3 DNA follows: TGCGCCAGCAGCCAAGATCTCTTAGCGGGGGGAGGCAATGAGCAGTTCTTC.

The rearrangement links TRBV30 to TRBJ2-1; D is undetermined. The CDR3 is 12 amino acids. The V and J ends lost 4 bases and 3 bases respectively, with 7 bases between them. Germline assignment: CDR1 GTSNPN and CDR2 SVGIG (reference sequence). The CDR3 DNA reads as TGTGCCTGGAAGCCGGGCTACAATGAGCAGTTCTTC. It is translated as CAWKPGYNEQFF.

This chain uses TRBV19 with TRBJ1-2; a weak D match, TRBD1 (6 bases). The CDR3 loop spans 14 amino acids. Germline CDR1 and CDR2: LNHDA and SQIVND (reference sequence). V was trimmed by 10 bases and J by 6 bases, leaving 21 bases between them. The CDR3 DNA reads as TGTGCCACCTCGACCAGGGGCGAGATTAATGGCTACACCTTC. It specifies CATSTRGEINGYTF.

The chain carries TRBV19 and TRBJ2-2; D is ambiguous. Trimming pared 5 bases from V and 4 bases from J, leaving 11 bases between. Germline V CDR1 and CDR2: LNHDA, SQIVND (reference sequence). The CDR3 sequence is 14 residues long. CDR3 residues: CASSRFQFTGELFF. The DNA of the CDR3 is TGTGCCAGTAGTCGTTTTCAGTTCACCGGGGAGCTGTTTTTT.

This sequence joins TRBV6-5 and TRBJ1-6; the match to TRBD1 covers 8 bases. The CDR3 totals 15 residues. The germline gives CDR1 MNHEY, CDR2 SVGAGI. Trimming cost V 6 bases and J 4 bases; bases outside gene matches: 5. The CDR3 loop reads CASSRTGRYNSPLHF. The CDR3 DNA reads TGTGCCAGCAGCCGGACAGGGAGGTATAATTCACCCCTCCACTTT.

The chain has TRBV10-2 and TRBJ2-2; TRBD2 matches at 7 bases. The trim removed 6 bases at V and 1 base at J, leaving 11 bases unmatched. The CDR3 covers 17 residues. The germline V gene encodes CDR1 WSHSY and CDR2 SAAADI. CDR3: CASRVRGIEKNTGELFF. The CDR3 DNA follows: TGCGCCAGCAGGGTGCGGGGGATTGAGAAGAACACCGGGGAGCTGTTTTTT.

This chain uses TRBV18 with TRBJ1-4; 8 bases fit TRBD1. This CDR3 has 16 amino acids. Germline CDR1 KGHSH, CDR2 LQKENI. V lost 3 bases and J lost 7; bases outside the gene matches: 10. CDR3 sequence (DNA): TGTGCCAGCTCACCGATCGGACAGGGCGGGTTTGAAAAACTGTTTTTT. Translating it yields CASSPIGQGGFEKLFF. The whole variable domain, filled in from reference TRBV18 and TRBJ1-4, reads NAGVMQNPRHLVRRRGQEARLRCSPMKGHSHVYWYRQLPEEGLKFMVYLQKENIIDESGMPKERFSAEFPKEGPSILRIQQVVRGDSAAYFCASSPIGQGGFEKLFFGSGTQLSVL.

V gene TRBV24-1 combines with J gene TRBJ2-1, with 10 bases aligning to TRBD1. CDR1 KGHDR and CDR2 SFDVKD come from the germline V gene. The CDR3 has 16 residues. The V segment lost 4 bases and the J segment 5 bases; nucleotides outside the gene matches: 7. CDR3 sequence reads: CATSDRGQGVNNEQFF. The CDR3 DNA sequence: TGTGCCACCAGTGACCGTGGACAGGGGGTGAACAATGAGCAGTTCTTC.

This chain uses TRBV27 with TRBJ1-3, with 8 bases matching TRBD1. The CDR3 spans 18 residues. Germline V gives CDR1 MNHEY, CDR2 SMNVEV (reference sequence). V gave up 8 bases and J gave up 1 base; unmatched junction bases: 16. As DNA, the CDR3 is TGTGCCAGCCGACGCTTCCCGAGGACAGGGCTTTCTGGAAACACCATATATTTT. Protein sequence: CASRRFPRTGLSGNTIYF.

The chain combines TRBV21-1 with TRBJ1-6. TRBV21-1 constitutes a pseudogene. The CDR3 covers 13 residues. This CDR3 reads CASTRVPNSPLHF. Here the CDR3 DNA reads TGTGCCAGCACCCGGGTCCCGAATTCACCCCTCCACTTT.

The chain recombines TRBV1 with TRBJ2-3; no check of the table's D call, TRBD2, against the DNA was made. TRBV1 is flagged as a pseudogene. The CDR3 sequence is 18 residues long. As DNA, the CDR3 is TGCACCAGCAGCCAAGGGACTAGCGGGGATCGTGGCACAGATACGCAGTATTTT. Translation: CTSSQGTSGDRGTDTQYF.

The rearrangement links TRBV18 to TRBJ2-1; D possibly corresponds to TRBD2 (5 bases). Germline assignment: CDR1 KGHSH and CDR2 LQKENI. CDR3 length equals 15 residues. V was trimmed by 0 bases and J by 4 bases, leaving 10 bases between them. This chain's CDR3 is CASSPPRVGYNEQFF. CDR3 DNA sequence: TGTGCCAGCTCACCACCGCGGGTGGGATACAATGAGCAGTTCTTC.

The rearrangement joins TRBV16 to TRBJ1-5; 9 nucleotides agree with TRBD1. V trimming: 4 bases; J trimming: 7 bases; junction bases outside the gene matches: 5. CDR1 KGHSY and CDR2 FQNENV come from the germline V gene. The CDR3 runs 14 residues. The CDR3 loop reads CASSLDRGGQPQHF. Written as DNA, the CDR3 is TGTGCCAGCAGCCTCGACAGGGGGGGGCAGCCCCAGCATTTT. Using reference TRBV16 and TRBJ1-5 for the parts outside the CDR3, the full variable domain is GEEVAQTPKHLVRGEGQKAKLYCAPIKGHSYVFWYQQVLKNEFKFLISFQNENVFDETGMPKERFSAKCLPNSPCSLEIQATKLEDSAVYFCASSLDRGGQPQHFGDGTRLSIL.

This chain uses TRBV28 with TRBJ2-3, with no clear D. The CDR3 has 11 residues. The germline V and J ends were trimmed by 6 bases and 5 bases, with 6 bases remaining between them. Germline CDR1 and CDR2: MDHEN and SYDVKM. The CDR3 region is CASSPGDTQYF. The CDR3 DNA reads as TGTGCCAGCAGCCCAGGAGATACGCAGTATTTT. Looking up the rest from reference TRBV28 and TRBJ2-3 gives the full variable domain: DVKVTQSSRYLVKRTGEKVFLECVQDMDHENMFWYRQDPGLGLRLIYFSYDVKMKEKGDIPEGYSVSREKKERFSLILESASTNQTSMYLCASSPGDTQYFGPGTRLTVL.

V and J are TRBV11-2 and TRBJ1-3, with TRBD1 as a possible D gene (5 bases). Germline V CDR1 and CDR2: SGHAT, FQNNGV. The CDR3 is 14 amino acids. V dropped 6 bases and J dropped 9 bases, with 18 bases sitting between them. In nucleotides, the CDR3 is TGTGCCAGCAGTTGGGACTCACTCTCGGGCACCATATATTTT. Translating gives CASSWDSLSGTIYF.

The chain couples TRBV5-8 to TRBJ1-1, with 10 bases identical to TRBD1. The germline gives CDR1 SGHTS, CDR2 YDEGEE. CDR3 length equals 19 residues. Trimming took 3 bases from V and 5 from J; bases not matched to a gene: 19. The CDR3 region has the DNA TGTGCCAGCAGCTGGCGTATCTGGGACAGGGGCCCCGAAGCGACTGAAGCTTTCTTT. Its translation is CASSWRIWDRGPEATEAFF.

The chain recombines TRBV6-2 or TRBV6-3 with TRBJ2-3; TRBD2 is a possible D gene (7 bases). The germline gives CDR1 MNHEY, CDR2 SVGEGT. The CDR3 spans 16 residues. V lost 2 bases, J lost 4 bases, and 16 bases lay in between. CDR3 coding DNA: TGTGCCAGCAGTTACCCCGGGGGGCCCACACCAGATACGCAGTATTTT. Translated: CASSYPGGPTPDTQYF.